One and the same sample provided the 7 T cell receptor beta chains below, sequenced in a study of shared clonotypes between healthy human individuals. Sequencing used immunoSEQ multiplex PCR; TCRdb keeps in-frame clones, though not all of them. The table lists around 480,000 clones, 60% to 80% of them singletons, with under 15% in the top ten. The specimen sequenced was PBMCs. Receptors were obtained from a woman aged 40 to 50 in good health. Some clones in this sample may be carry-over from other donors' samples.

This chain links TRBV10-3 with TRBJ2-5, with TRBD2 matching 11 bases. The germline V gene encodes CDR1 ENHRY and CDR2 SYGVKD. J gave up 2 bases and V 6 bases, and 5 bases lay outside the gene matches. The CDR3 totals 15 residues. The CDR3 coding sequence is TGTGCCATCAGCGCCGGGACTAGCGGACAAGAGACCCAGTACTTC. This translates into CAISAGTSGQETQYF.

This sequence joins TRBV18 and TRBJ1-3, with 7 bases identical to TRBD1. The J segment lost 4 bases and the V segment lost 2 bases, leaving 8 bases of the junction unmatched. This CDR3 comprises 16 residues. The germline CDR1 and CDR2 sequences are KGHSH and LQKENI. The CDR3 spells CASSPTTGQPGNTIYF. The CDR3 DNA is TGTGCCAGCTCACCAACGACAGGGCAGCCAGGAAACACCATATATTTT.

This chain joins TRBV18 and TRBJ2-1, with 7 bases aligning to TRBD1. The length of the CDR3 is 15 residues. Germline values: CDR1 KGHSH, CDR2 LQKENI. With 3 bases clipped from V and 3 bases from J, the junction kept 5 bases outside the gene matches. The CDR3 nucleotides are TGTGCCAGCTCACCGCAACAGGGGCACTACAATGAGCAGTTCTTC. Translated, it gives CASSPQQGHYNEQFF.

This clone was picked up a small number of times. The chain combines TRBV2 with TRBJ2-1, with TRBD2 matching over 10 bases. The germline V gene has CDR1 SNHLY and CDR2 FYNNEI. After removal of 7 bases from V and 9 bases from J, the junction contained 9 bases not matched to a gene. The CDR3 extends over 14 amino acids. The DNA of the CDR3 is TGTGCCAGCAAGGGGCTAGCGGGAGTCCCTGAGCAGTTCTTC. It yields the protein CASKGLAGVPEQFF.

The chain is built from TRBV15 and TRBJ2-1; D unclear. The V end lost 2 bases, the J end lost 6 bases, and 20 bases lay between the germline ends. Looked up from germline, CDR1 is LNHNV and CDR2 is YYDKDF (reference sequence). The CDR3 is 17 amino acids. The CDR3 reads CATSRRTFGGRGNEQFF. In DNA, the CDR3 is TGTGCCACCAGCAGACGAACGTTTGGCGGTCGCGGCAATGAGCAGTTCTTC.

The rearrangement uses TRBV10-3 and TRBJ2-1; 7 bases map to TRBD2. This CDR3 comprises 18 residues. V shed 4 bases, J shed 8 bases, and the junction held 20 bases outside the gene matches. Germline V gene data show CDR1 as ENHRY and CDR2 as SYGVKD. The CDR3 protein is CAISVLGSGAGVTDEQFF. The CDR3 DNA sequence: TGTGCCATCAGTGTTCTTGGTTCTGGGGCGGGAGTTACCGATGAGCAGTTCTTC.

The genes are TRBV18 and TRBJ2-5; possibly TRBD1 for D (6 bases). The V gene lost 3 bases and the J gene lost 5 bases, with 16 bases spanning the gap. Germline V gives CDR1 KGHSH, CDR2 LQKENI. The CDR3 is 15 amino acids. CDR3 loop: CASSPSTGNEETQYF. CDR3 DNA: TGTGCCAGCTCACCCTCAACAGGGAACGAGGAGACCCAGTACTTC.